The following is a TCR beta chain sequence with its context. This record comes from a study of blood T cell repertoires in COVID-19. Study-wide context: Italy, Spain and the United States were the sources of the convalescent and acute COVID-19 samples. T cells, B-cell-depleted T cells, or PBMCs supplied cDNA or gDNA.

Per the authors' pipeline: Amplification with reference gene primers provided the estimates of nucleated cell counts. Libraries were prepared by immunoSEQ multiplex PCR; TCRdb keeps only in-frame clonotypes and omits some of them. The DNA was the basis for D and trimming; V, J and clone size are from that table. This sample yields about 170,000 clones, of which approximately 90% are seen a single time; around 5% belongs to the top ten. Sequences were obtained from peripheral blood. The sequence was collected from a young man with COVID-19, enrolled during active disease.

CDR3 nucleotides: TGTGCCAGCAGCCGTACACGGCGGGAGGGCCGGGGCACCGGGGAGCTGTTTTTT. Its translation is CASSRTRREGRGTGELFF. V gene TRBV9 combines with J gene TRBJ2-2, with TRBD2 identical over 9 bases. The CDR3 is 18 residues long. Germline V CDR1 and CDR2: SGDLS, YYNGEE. V shed 4 bases and J 4 bases; nucleotides not matched to a gene: 14.